The 32 T cell receptor beta chains listed next were all sequenced from one sample in a study of cytomegalovirus exposure and HLA in healthy donors. With 60 Vbeta and 13 Jbeta primers, the PCR was carried out. Assay used: immunoSEQ multiplex PCR; TCRdb lists only in-frame clones, some missing. This table has over 100,000 clones, roughly 74% appearing once. Sequenced: PBMCs. These receptors were collected from a middle-aged man in good health and CMV-seropositive.

This chain joins TRBV6-5 and TRBJ1-1; D unclear. The germline V and J ends were trimmed by 8 bases and 3 bases, with 13 bases remaining between them. This CDR3 region has 13 residues. Germline CDR1 reads MNHEY; CDR2 reads SVGAGI. The CDR3 protein is CASRKAEYTEAFF. CDR3 coding DNA: TGTGCCAGCCGAAAGGCGGAATACACTGAAGCTTTCTTT.

The gene calls are TRBV2 and TRBJ1-1; TRBD1 matches 8 bases. The CDR3 loop spans 14 amino acids. The germline gives CDR1 SNHLY, CDR2 FYNNEI. Trimming at V came to 5 bases and at J to 5 bases, leaving 7 bases not matched to a gene. The CDR3 here is CASSYGQGTTEAFF. The CDR3 DNA is TGTGCCAGCAGTTACGGACAGGGCACAACTGAAGCTTTCTTT.

The chain combines TRBV2 with TRBJ2-7; 7 bases align to TRBD1. Looked up from germline, CDR1 is SNHLY and CDR2 is FYNNEI. V was clipped by 7 bases and J by 0 bases; unmatched bases: 9. The CDR3 consists of 15 residues. DNA of the CDR3: TGTGCCAGCACCCTTGACAGGGTTGTCTCCTACGAGCAGTACTTC. Translating gives CASTLDRVVSYEQYF.

The V call is TRBV27, the J call TRBJ1-1, with D hard to call. This CDR3 has 15 residues. Germline CDR1 is MNHEY and CDR2 is SMNVEV (reference sequence). V was shortened by 6 bases and J by 4 bases, with 18 bases between the two germline ends. CDR3: CASRPGSLRSTEAFF. CDR3 bases: TGTGCCAGCAGACCTGGCTCGTTACGGAGCACTGAAGCTTTCTTT.

The genes are TRBV11-1 and TRBJ2-5, with a tentative D call TRBD2 (6 bases). CDR3 length: 16 residues. V lost 5 bases and J 6 bases, leaving 22 bases between the germline ends. Germline CDR1 reads SGHAT; CDR2 reads FQDESV (reference sequence). CDR3: CASSPAGPGFVKTQYF. The CDR3 DNA reads TGTGCCAGCAGCCCAGCGGGCCCGGGCTTCGTAAAGACCCAGTACTTC.

In DNA, the CDR3 is TGCAGCGCGGCTCAGCGGGAGACAGATACGCAGTATTTT. Its translation: CSAAQRETDTQYF. J is TRBJ2-3 and V is TRBV29-1; 8 bases match TRBD2. This CDR3 has 13 amino acids. Germline CDR1 and CDR2: SQVTM and ANQGSEA. Losses at the gene ends were 7 bases for V and 3 bases for J; bases not matched to a gene: 6.

The chain uses TRBV29-1 and TRBJ2-2; D may be TRBD1 (6 bases). The V end lost 0 bases, the J end lost 0 bases, and 11 bases lay between the germline ends. Germline CDR1 and CDR2: SQVTM and ANQGSEA. This CDR3 has 16 residues. The CDR3 region is CSVEDTQGTNTGELFF. In DNA form, the CDR3 reads TGCAGCGTTGAAGATACCCAGGGGACGAACACCGGGGAGCTGTTTTTT.

V gene TRBV19 combines with J gene TRBJ2-1, with D possibly matching TRBD2 (5 bases). Germline V lookup: CDR1 LNHDA, CDR2 SQIVND (reference sequence). Trimming removed 5 bases at V and 7 bases at J, with 12 bases between. CDR3 length: 13 residues. In DNA form, the CDR3 reads TGTGCCAGTAGTGGAGGACCCGGGAATGAGCAGTTCTTC. Translating gives CASSGGPGNEQFF.

The V and J genes are TRBV7-6 and TRBJ2-2, with 8 positions matching TRBD2. Trimming at V came to 1 base and at J to 0 bases, leaving 4 bases not matched to a gene. Germline V gene lookup returns CDR1 SGHVS and CDR2 FNYEAQ. The CDR3 is 17 residues long. The CDR3 sequence is CASSLVRGGPNTGELFF. The CDR3 region has the DNA TGTGCCAGCAGCTTAGTTCGCGGGGGGCCGAACACCGGGGAGCTGTTTTTT.

The CDR3 sequence: CAWSVREEQYF. The CDR3 DNA reads as TGTGCCTGGAGTGTACGGGAAGAACAGTACTTC. The chain couples TRBV30 to TRBJ2-5, with D possibly being TRBD2 (5 bases). The CDR3 contains 11 residues. The ends were cut back, 0 bases at V and 11 bases at J, with 10 bases in the middle. The V gene's germline CDR1 is GTSNPN and CDR2 SVGIG (reference sequence).

The chain couples TRBV27 to TRBJ1-2, with 7 bases lining up with TRBD1. The CDR3 runs 19 residues. V lost 5 bases, J lost 3 bases, and 21 bases stayed unmatched. Per germline, CDR1 MNHEY and CDR2 SMNVEV (reference sequence). In DNA form, the CDR3 reads TGTGCCAGCAGTCCCATAGGGGCAGGGGGATTCTCGGTTGACTATGGCTACACCTTC. Translating gives CASSPIGAGGFSVDYGYTF.

The chain joins TRBV9 to TRBJ2-7, with 11 bases aligning to TRBD1. CDR3 size: 13 residues. Per germline, CDR1 SGDLS and CDR2 YYNGEE. V shed 3 bases, J shed 5 bases, and the junction held 1 base outside the gene matches. CDR3 nucleotide sequence: TGTGCCAGCAGCGGGACAGGGGGCGACGAGCAGTACTTC. It encodes CASSGTGGDEQYF.

The rearrangement uses TRBV6-5 and TRBJ2-7, with TRBD2 matching over 7 bases. This CDR3 is 15 amino acids long. Germline V CDR1 and CDR2: MNHEY, SVGAGI. V was clipped by 5 bases and J by 6 bases; unmatched bases: 13. This CDR3 is CASSLGLGSISEQYF. The CDR3 DNA follows: TGTGCCAGCAGTCTCGGACTAGGAAGCATCTCCGAGCAGTACTTC.

The chain links TRBV7-9 to TRBJ1-1; D is perhaps TRBD1 (5 bases). In germline, CDR1 is SEHNR, CDR2 FQNEAQ (reference sequence). V was cut by 5 bases and J by 1 base, with 14 bases left in between. The CDR3 has 15 residues. The CDR3, as DNA: TGTGCCAGCAGCGCCCGTTTGGGGGGGAACACTGAAGCTTTCTTT. It is translated as CASSARLGGNTEAFF.

This sequence joins TRBV9 and TRBJ2-6, with a tentative D call TRBD1 (6 bases). CDR3 length equals 17 residues. Germline V gene data show CDR1 as SGDLS and CDR2 as YYNGEE. V was clipped by 3 bases and J by 0 bases, with 13 bases between them. DNA for the CDR3: TGTGCCAGCAGCGGACAGGTCCGATCCTCTGGGGCCAACGTCCTGACTTTC. Translation: CASSGQVRSSGANVLTF.

Details on this clone: Within the sample, other DNA sequences also encode this same CDR3. The chain combines TRBV28 with TRBJ1-2, with D possibly matching TRBD1 (6 bases). The CDR3 extends over 13 amino acids. V lost 6 bases to trimming and J lost 4 bases, with 12 bases between them. In germline, CDR1 is MDHEN, CDR2 SYDVKM. The CDR3 coding sequence is TGTGCCAGCAGCAGGGGTGGCGGCTATGGCTACACCTTC. Encoded protein: CASSRGGGYGYTF.

This clone was observed a few times. The rearrangement uses TRBV5-1 and TRBJ2-1, with D maybe TRBD1 (6 bases). This CDR3 region has 14 residues. The ends were cut back, 1 base at V and 6 bases at J, with 11 bases in the middle. Germline-derived CDR1 and CDR2 are SGHRS and YFSETQ. The chain's CDR3 is CASSLKTGINEQFF. In DNA form, the CDR3 reads TGCGCCAGCAGCTTGAAAACAGGGATCAATGAGCAGTTCTTC.

V usage is TRBV5-4 and J usage is TRBJ2-1; 9 nucleotides agree with TRBD1. The CDR3 has 15 residues. Germline assignment: CDR1 SGHNT and CDR2 YYREEE (reference sequence). With 4 bases clipped from V and 4 bases from J, the junction kept 6 bases outside the gene matches. Here the CDR3 reads CASSVGQGEYNEQFF. CDR3 coding DNA: TGTGCCAGCAGCGTGGGACAGGGAGAATACAATGAGCAGTTCTTC.

The chain recombines TRBV15 with TRBJ2-3; possibly TRBD2 for D (7 bases). Per germline, CDR1 LNHNV and CDR2 YYDKDF (reference sequence). Trimming left V 0 bases short and J 5 bases short, with 15 bases between. The CDR3 consists of 16 residues. The CDR3 DNA reads as TGTGCCACCAGCAGAGATGGGAGGGGGGACGGAGATACGCAGTATTTT. Protein sequence: CATSRDGRGDGDTQYF.

DNA of the CDR3: TGTGCCAGCAGCCAAGGTCGGGGCGAGCAGTACTTC. Translation gives CASSQGRGEQYF. The V and J genes are TRBV14 and TRBJ2-7; possible D gene TRBD2, 5 bases. The CDR3 spans 12 residues. Germline CDR1 is SGHDN and CDR2 is FVKESK. The ends were cut back, 1 base at V and 6 bases at J, with 7 bases in the middle. The entire variable domain, with the rest obtained from reference TRBV14 and TRBJ2-7, is as follows: EAGVTQFPSHSVIEKGQTVTLRCDPISGHDNLYWYRRVMGKEIKFLLHFVKESKQDESGMPNNRFLAERTGGTYSTLKVQPAELEDSGVYFCASSQGRGEQYFGPGTRLTVT.

The chain joins TRBV5-1 to TRBJ1-5; D may be TRBD1 (6 bases). Germline V lookup: CDR1 SGHRS, CDR2 YFSETQ. The CDR3 runs 15 residues. V was clipped by 3 bases and J by 2 bases, with 12 bases between them. The CDR3 loop is CASSWAGDGNQPQHF. CDR3 nucleotide sequence: TGCGCCAGCAGCTGGGCAGGGGACGGCAATCAGCCCCAGCATTTT.

The V call is TRBV7-2, the J call TRBJ2-5; TRBD1 matches at 8 bases. Losses at the gene ends were 2 bases for V and 4 bases for J; bases not matched to a gene: 6. Germline values: CDR1 SGHTA, CDR2 FQGNSA. The CDR3 loop spans 15 amino acids. As DNA, the CDR3 is TGTGCCAGCAGCTTACGACAGGGGATCGGAGAGACCCAGTACTTC. It specifies CASSLRQGIGETQYF.

The rearrangement joins TRBV7-8 to TRBJ2-5; D unresolved. CDR3 length: 16 amino acids. Trimming removed 2 bases from V and 5 bases from J, with 18 bases in between. Germline V lookup: CDR1 SGHVS, CDR2 FQNEAQ. CDR3 sequence reads: CASSLTWVDLRETQYF. The CDR3 bases are TGTGCCAGCAGCTTAACTTGGGTAGACTTGCGGGAGACCCAGTACTTC.

The rearrangement uses TRBV7-6 and TRBJ2-7; 7 nucleotides agree with TRBD2. This CDR3 is 18 amino acids long. The germline gives CDR1 SGHVS, CDR2 FNYEAQ. V was clipped by 1 base and J by 2 bases; unmatched bases: 14. CDR3 nucleotides: TGTGCCAGCAGCTTAGAGGGGAGGGGCAGGGCCCGACCCTACGAGCAGTACTTC. Protein sequence: CASSLEGRGRARPYEQYF.

V gene TRBV7-9 combines with J gene TRBJ1-5; TRBD1 aligns across 8 bases. The CDR3 contains 14 residues. Germline V CDR1 and CDR2: SEHNR, FQNEAQ (reference sequence). Unmatched junction bases numbered 4, after V lost 4 bases and J lost 5 bases. The CDR3 loop is CASSYGQGYQPQHF. CDR3 DNA sequence: TGTGCCAGCAGCTATGGACAGGGCTATCAGCCCCAGCATTTT.

The chain carries TRBV11-2 and TRBJ1-6; TRBD1 aligns across 7 bases. The junction had 20 bases not matched to a gene; V was cut back by 5 bases and J by 10 bases. CDR1 is SGHAT, CDR2 FQNNGV, per germline. The CDR3 sequence is 18 residues long. The CDR3 loop is CASSPGQATAILRSPLHF. DNA for the CDR3: TGTGCCAGCAGCCCAGGACAGGCCACGGCTATTCTAAGATCACCCCTCCACTTT.

The chain combines TRBV19 with TRBJ1-5, with D possibly being TRBD1 (5 bases). The V end lost 6 bases, the J end lost 0 bases, and 9 bases lay between the germline ends. The CDR3 loop spans 14 amino acids. The germline V gene encodes CDR1 LNHDA and CDR2 SQIVND (reference sequence). The CDR3 DNA is TGTGCCAGTAGCCCAGGGTATAGCAATCAGCCCCAGCATTTT. Protein sequence: CASSPGYSNQPQHF. Filled out from reference TRBV19 and TRBJ1-5, the complete variable domain reads DGGITQSPKYLFRKEGQNVTLSCEQNLNHDAMYWYRQDPGQGLRLIYYSQIVNDFQKGDIAEGYSVSREKKESFPLTVTSAQKNPTAFYLCASSPGYSNQPQHFGDGTRLSIL.

The rearrangement uses TRBV7-2 and TRBJ1-2; tentative D call: TRBD1 (5 bases). Germline lookup yields CDR1 SGHTA and CDR2 FQGNSA. This CDR3 contains 14 residues. With 4 bases removed from V and 7 bases from J, the gap between germline ends came to 16 bases. The CDR3 here is CASSSNPGTFGYTF. The CDR3 DNA sequence: TGTGCCAGCAGCTCAAATCCCGGGACTTTTGGCTACACCTTC.

The rearrangement links TRBV27 to TRBJ1-2, with 10 positions matching TRBD1. The CDR3 has 14 residues. V was clipped by 6 bases and J by 6 bases; unmatched bases: 7. Germline CDR1 MNHEY, CDR2 SMNVEV (reference sequence). The DNA of the CDR3 is TGTGCCAGCAGCAAAACCGGGACAGGGGATGGCTACACCTTC. It codes for CASSKTGTGDGYTF.

The rearrangement joins TRBV28 to TRBJ2-1; no clear D. This CDR3 has 13 amino acids. Germline assignment: CDR1 MDHEN and CDR2 SYDVKM. V lost 3 bases to trimming and J lost 9 bases, with 12 bases between them. This CDR3 is CASSFGRPGEQFF. The CDR3 DNA reads as TGTGCCAGCAGTTTCGGCAGACCGGGTGAGCAGTTCTTC.

CDR3 in DNA: TGTGCCAGCAGCTTACCCGACTGGAGCCCAGGGGGCGAGCAGTACTTC. It codes for CASSLPDWSPGGEQYF. The chain couples TRBV7-9 to TRBJ2-7; 7 bases align to TRBD1. The CDR3 covers 16 residues. V lost 2 bases to trimming and J lost 6 bases; unmatched junction nucleotides: 13. Per germline, CDR1 SEHNR and CDR2 FQNEAQ (reference sequence).

The rearrangement uses TRBV9 and TRBJ2-3, with 14 bases aligning to TRBD2. CDR1 is SGDLS and CDR2 is YYNGEE in the germline V gene. The CDR3 has 16 residues. With V trimmed by 3 bases and J by 6 bases, 6 bases remained unmatched. In DNA form, the CDR3 reads TGTGCCAGCAGCGCCAGACTAGCGGGAGGGGTGGATACGCAGTATTTT. This gives the protein CASSARLAGGVDTQYF.